A selection of T cell receptor beta chains follows, all from one sample in a study of blood T cell repertoires in COVID-19. TCRdb keeps only in-frame clones here, not all; method: immunoSEQ multiplex PCR. The sample yields about 68,000 clones, about 91% seen once. The material sequenced was peripheral blood. These receptors were obtained from a middle-aged man with COVID-19, enrolled during active disease. Each CDR3 is given with its conserved first and last residue. Each record gives: V gene, CDR3 protein.

V: TRBV5-6; CDR3: CASSVALDYEQFF
V: TRBV5-1; CDR3: CASMGQGADHEQYF
V: TRBV23-1; CDR3: CASRRTGNYGYTF
V: TRBV6-5; CDR3: CASSYSAPPEAFF
V: TRBV27; CDR3: CASSLRGETQYF
V: TRBV9; CDR3: CASSFHPGQGYPSEQYF
V: TRBV18; CDR3: CASSVGLAGTTDTQYF
V: TRBV2; CDR3: CASSGGNQPQHF
V: TRBV19; CDR3: CATSRGNSNQPQHF
V: TRBV9; CDR3: CASSVLGQSNEQYF
V: TRBV6-5; CDR3: CASRSGDANSYEQYF
V: TRBV2; CDR3: CAESSQDRGKAFF
V: TRBV4-1; CDR3: CASSQVTGADTQYF